Listed below are T cell receptor beta chains from one sample, sequenced in a study of T cell responses to AZD1222 COVID-19 vaccine. Sequenced by immunoSEQ multiplex PCR; TCRdb stores in-frame clones only, minus some. The sample has about 140,000 clones; roughly 92% are singletons. The sequencing here drew on peripheral blood, taken on day 0 of AZD1222 vaccination. The source is an adult in good health. Each CDR3 is given with its conserved first and last residue. The order of the fields is V gene, CDR3 length, D gene, J gene, clone size, CDR3 protein, CDR3 DNA. A D gene is named only where the DNA matches it firmly. Expanded clones get a size class; other rows say once, few or many, or leave the size out.

TRBV11-3	16	NA	TRBJ1-4	NA	CASSLERVVTNEKLFF	TGTGCCAGCAGCTTAGAAAGGGTAGTAACTAATGAAAAACTGTTTTTT
TRBV19	15	NA	TRBJ1-5	once	CASISSGHGNQPQHF	TGTGCCAGTATCTCCTCGGGACATGGCAATCAGCCCCAGCATTTT
TRBV29-1	13	NA	TRBJ2-1	NA	CSLSPPRVHEQFF	TGCAGCTTATCACCGCCCAGGGTCCATGAGCAGTTCTTC
TRBV30	13	NA	TRBJ2-2	once	CAWRLRNTGELFF	TGTGCCTGGAGATTACGGAACACCGGGGAGCTGTTTTTT
TRBV9	16	TRBD1	TRBJ1-6	NA	CASSVAQGAENSPLHF	TGTGCCAGCAGCGTAGCACAGGGGGCTGAAAATTCACCCCTCCACTTT
TRBV7-2	14	NA	TRBJ2-1	NA	CASSLAGVHNEQFF	TGTGCCAGCAGCTTAGCGGGAGTTCATAATGAGCAGTTCTTC
TRBV4-2	14	NA	TRBJ1-1	NA	CASSQGEGYTEAFF	TGTGCCAGCAGCCAAGGAGAGGGGTACACTGAAGCTTTCTTT
TRBV19	15	TRBD2	TRBJ2-7	NA	CASSLGTSGAYEQYF	TGTGCCAGTAGTCTTGGGACTAGCGGGGCCTACGAGCAGTACTTC
TRBV10-3	11	NA	TRBJ2-3	NA	CAISEESTQYF	TGTGCCATCAGTGAGGAGAGTACGCAGTATTTT
TRBV10-1	16	TRBD1	TRBJ2-7	NA	CASSASSGTGAYEQYF	TGCGCCAGCAGTGCGTCCTCCGGGACAGGGGCCTACGAGCAGTACTTC
TRBV11-2	14	NA	TRBJ2-3	NA	CASSPVGNGGTQYF	TGTGCCAGCAGCCCCGTAGGTAATGGGGGGACGCAGTATTTT
TRBV6-5	13	NA	TRBJ1-1	NA	CASSYSILSGAFF	TGTGCCAGCAGTTACTCTATCCTGTCGGGGGCTTTCTTT
TRBV18	16	TRBD1	TRBJ2-7	NA	CASSPTRQGAAYEQYF	TGTGCCAGCTCACCGACGAGACAGGGAGCCGCCTACGAGCAGTACTTC
TRBV10-3	16	NA	TRBJ1-5	NA	CAISESQGYSNQPQHF	TGTGCCATCAGTGAGTCCCAGGGATATAGCAATCAGCCCCAGCATTTT
TRBV7-9	13	NA	TRBJ2-7	NA	CASSPTGIYEQYF	TGTGCCAGCAGCCCCACAGGGATCTACGAGCAGTACTTC
TRBV7-3	14	TRBD2	TRBJ2-3	few	CASSLIAAAGTQYF	TGTGCCAGCAGCTTAATAGCGGCAGCGGGGACGCAGTATTTT
TRBV28	18	NA	TRBJ1-4	NA	CASSLWRRRGTSNEKLFF	TGTGCCAGCAGTTTATGGCGTCGGCGGGGGACCTCGAATGAAAAACTGTTTTTT
TRBV15	13	NA	TRBJ1-5	once	CATSRDWGQPQHF	TGTGCCACCAGCAGAGATTGGGGTCAGCCCCAGCATTTT
TRBV19	14	NA	TRBJ1-2	NA	CASSLGRTNYGYTF	TGTGCCAGTAGTTTGGGACGGACCAACTATGGCTACACCTTC
TRBV7-9	18	TRBD1	TRBJ1-2	NA	CASSLLLAGTGGSYGYTF	TGTGCCAGCAGCTTGCTTTTGGCAGGGACAGGGGGATCTTATGGCTACACCTTC
TRBV13	18	TRBD2	TRBJ2-1	NA	CASSPDGYGAGGPSEQFF	TGTGCCAGCAGCCCAGACGGATATGGAGCGGGAGGGCCAAGTGAGCAGTTCTTC
TRBV2	16	NA	TRBJ1-4	NA	CASFQEVVETNEKLFF	TGTGCCAGCTTTCAGGAGGTGGTGGAAACTAATGAAAAACTGTTTTTT
TRBV27	13	NA	TRBJ2-7	NA	CASSSPTGLEQYF	TGTGCCAGCAGTTCCCCCACGGGGCTCGAGCAGTACTTC
TRBV9	15	NA	TRBJ2-2	NA	CASSVDPSQTGELFF	TGTGCCAGCAGCGTAGATCCTAGCCAAACCGGGGAGCTGTTTTTT
TRBV4-1	16	NA	TRBJ1-3	NA	CASRRIQEDSFGTIYF	TGCGCCAGCAGACGAATCCAAGAAGACAGTTTTGGCACCATATATTTT
TRBV5-1	16	TRBD1	TRBJ2-5	NA	CASSLAGTGEGETQYF	TGCGCCAGCAGCTTGGCCGGGACAGGGGAGGGTGAGACCCAGTACTTC
TRBV6-5	12	NA	TRBJ2-7	NA	CASEQGGYEQYF	TGTGCCAGCGAACAGGGTGGCTACGAGCAGTACTTC
TRBV30	13	TRBD1	TRBJ1-4	NA	CAWSGGTVEKLFF	TGTGCCTGGAGTGGTGGGACAGTTGAAAAACTGTTTTTT
TRBV18	15	NA	TRBJ1-4	once	CASSSLRVRGEKLFF	TGTGCCAGCTCCTCCCTCCGGGTTCGAGGAGAAAAACTGTTTTTT
TRBV11-2	19	TRBD2	TRBJ2-1	NA	CASSLEISRGGGAGNEQFF	TGTGCCAGCAGCTTAGAAATAAGTCGGGGGGGCGGAGCTGGCAATGAGCAGTTCTTC
TRBV5-1	15	NA	TRBJ1-3	NA	CASSLSIQGGNTIYF	TGCGCCAGCAGCTTGTCTATACAGGGAGGAAACACCATATATTTT
TRBV4-1	13	NA	TRBJ2-7	NA	CASSQQNGYEQYF	TGCGCCAGCAGCCAACAGAACGGCTACGAGCAGTACTTC
TRBV11-2	18	TRBD2	TRBJ2-1	NA	CASSLVVSGRAGRNEQFF	TGTGCCAGCAGCTTAGTGGTTAGCGGGAGGGCCGGAAGGAATGAGCAGTTCTTC
TRBV10-3	13	TRBD2	TRBJ2-1	NA	CAIRASGNNEQFF	TGTGCCATCAGGGCTAGCGGGAACAATGAGCAGTTCTTC
TRBV24-1	13	NA	TRBJ1-2	once	CATSESANYGYTF	TGTGCCACCAGTGAGTCGGCAAACTATGGCTACACCTTC
TRBV19	15	NA	TRBJ2-5	NA	CASSIRGASLETQYF	TGTGCCAGTAGTATAAGAGGCGCGAGTCTCGAGACCCAGTACTTC
TRBV5-4	15	NA	TRBJ2-7	NA	CASSPGGSNTYEQYF	TGTGCCAGCAGCCCAGGGGGGAGTAATACCTACGAGCAGTACTTC
TRBV5-1	13	NA	TRBJ2-7	NA	CASSPLTEDEQYF	TGCGCCAGCAGCCCCCTGACGGAAGACGAGCAGTACTTC
TRBV29-1	13	NA	TRBJ2-7	NA	CSVEGEGSYEQYF	TGCAGCGTTGAAGGCGAGGGCTCCTACGAGCAGTACTTC
TRBV21-1	15	NA	TRBJ2-2	NA	CASSRPDHYTGELFF	TGTGCTAGCAGCAGACCGGACCACTACACCGGGGAGCTGTTTTTT
TRBV7-2	13	NA	TRBJ2-2	NA	CASSFGTLGELFF	TGTGCCAGCAGCTTTGGGACATTGGGGGAGCTGTTTTTT
TRBV9	17	TRBD1	TRBJ1-3	NA	CASSVAPQGVSGNTIYF	TGTGCCAGCAGCGTAGCCCCCCAGGGGGTCTCTGGAAACACCATATATTTT
TRBV3-1/TRBV3-2	14	NA	TRBJ1-1	NA	CASSPSIVNTEAFF	TGTGCCAGCAGCCCAAGTATAGTGAACACTGAAGCTTTCTTT
TRBV3-1/TRBV3-2	15	NA	TRBJ2-2	NA	CASSQRDPGTGELFF	TGTGCCAGCAGCCAGCGGGACCCAGGGACCGGGGAGCTGTTTTTT
TRBV5-1	15	NA	TRBJ1-4	NA	CASSLEVATNEKLFF	TGCGCCAGCAGCTTGGAGGTTGCAACTAATGAAAAACTGTTTTTT
TRBV4-1	13	TRBD1	TRBJ2-1	NA	CASRAGGTNEQFF	TGCGCCAGCAGGGCAGGGGGCACCAATGAGCAGTTCTTC
TRBV12-2	16	NA	TRBJ1-2	once	CASRLERQGLNYGYTF	TGTGCAAGTCGCTTAGAAAGACAGGGGTTGAACTATGGCTACACCTTC
TRBV5-4	15	NA	TRBJ1-2	NA	CASTHHRWQGDGYTF	TGTGCCAGCACCCATCACCGGTGGCAGGGCGATGGCTACACCTTC
TRBV30	13	TRBD1	TRBJ1-5	NA	CAWSVTGGQPQHF	TGTGCCTGGAGTGTGACAGGGGGACAGCCCCAGCATTTT
TRBV5-1	15	NA	TRBJ2-5	NA	CASSKETGREETQYF	TGCGCCAGCAGCAAGGAAACAGGGAGGGAAGAGACCCAGTACTTC
TRBV30	16	TRBD2	TRBJ2-1	NA	CAWRAYTSGRYGEQFF	TGTGCCTGGAGGGCCTATACTAGCGGGAGGTATGGTGAGCAGTTCTTC
TRBV5-6	17	NA	TRBJ2-4	NA	CASSPRAAIWNKNIQYF	TGTGCCAGCAGCCCAAGGGCAGCCATATGGAACAAAAACATTCAGTACTTC
TRBV5-1	17	TRBD1	TRBJ2-7	NA	CASSLLRRQGASYEQYF	TGCGCCAGCAGCTTGCTCCGGCGGCAGGGGGCTTCCTACGAGCAGTACTTC
TRBV7-3	17	TRBD1	TRBJ2-6	NA	CASSLGTGHSGANVLTF	TGTGCCAGCAGCTTAGGGACAGGGCACTCCGGGGCCAACGTCCTGACTTTC
TRBV6-5	13	NA	TRBJ1-1	NA	CASSLRGDTEAFF	TGTGCCAGCAGCCTTCGGGGAGACACTGAAGCTTTCTTT
TRBV25-1	16	TRBD1	TRBJ1-1	NA	CASSEHSGQGDTEAFF	TGTGCCAGCAGTGAACACAGTGGGCAGGGGGACACTGAAGCTTTCTTT
TRBV3-1/TRBV3-2	13	TRBD1	TRBJ2-5	once	CASSETGYWTQYF	TGTGCCAGCAGCGAGACAGGGTACTGGACCCAGTACTTC
TRBV4-2	13	NA	TRBJ2-2	NA	CASSQKLTGELFF	TGTGCCAGCAGCCAAAAGCTGACCGGGGAGCTGTTTTTT